This TCR beta chain came from a study of shared clonotypes between healthy human individuals. The data were produced by immunoSEQ multiplex PCR, yet TCRdb's version contains in-frame clones alone and is incomplete. The sample has more than 90,000 clones; 67% are singletons. CDR1 and CDR2 (germline): LGHNA, YSLEER. Trimming pared 0 bases from V and 6 bases from J, leaving 13 bases between. The CDR3 consists of 15 residues. All donors were Caucasian adults living in Nashville, Tennessee. V and J are TRBV4-3 and TRBJ2-3, with D possibly matching TRBD1 (5 bases). Sequencing was carried out using memory CD8+ T cells sorted from blood. Described subset: CD45RO+ cells pooled with CCR7-negative TemRA cells. The source of this sequence is a young man in good health. The CDR3 DNA sequence: TGCGCCAGCAGCCAAGACAGGGCTCTCTTGGATACGCAGTATTTT. Protein product: CASSQDRALLDTQYF.